The T cell receptor (beta chain) under discussion was sequenced for a study of cytomegalovirus exposure and HLA in healthy donors. Study results and limitations: According to the study, around 160 TCR beta chains were cytomegalovirus-associated. Being productive about 87% or about 30% of the time was typical of most TCR beta V segments in an earlier analysis. Across HLA loci, a later analysis found differing TCR association rates, with DRB1 most and HLA-C fewest. Most TCR sequences showed up rarely, but some public TCRs showed up in many donors.

V shed 4 bases and J 5 bases; nucleotides not matched to a gene: 8. This CDR3 is 14 amino acids long. The V gene's germline CDR1 is SGHRS and CDR2 YFSETQ. PCR amplification relied on 60 Vbeta primers (plus 13 Jbeta primers). Sequencing used immunoSEQ multiplex PCR; TCRdb keeps in-frame clones, though not all of them. The sample includes roughly 100,000 clones, around 66% of them seen just once. As concerns this clone: The antigen remains undetermined.

The sample comprised PBMCs. The chain has TRBV5-1 and TRBJ1-2, with 7 bases fitting TRBD1. This receptor was taken from a woman between 50 and 59 years old in good health and CMV-seronegative. CDR3 sequence (DNA): TGCGCCAGCAGCGCGACAGGGTCAGGGTATGGCTACACCTTC. It specifies CASSATGSGYGYTF.